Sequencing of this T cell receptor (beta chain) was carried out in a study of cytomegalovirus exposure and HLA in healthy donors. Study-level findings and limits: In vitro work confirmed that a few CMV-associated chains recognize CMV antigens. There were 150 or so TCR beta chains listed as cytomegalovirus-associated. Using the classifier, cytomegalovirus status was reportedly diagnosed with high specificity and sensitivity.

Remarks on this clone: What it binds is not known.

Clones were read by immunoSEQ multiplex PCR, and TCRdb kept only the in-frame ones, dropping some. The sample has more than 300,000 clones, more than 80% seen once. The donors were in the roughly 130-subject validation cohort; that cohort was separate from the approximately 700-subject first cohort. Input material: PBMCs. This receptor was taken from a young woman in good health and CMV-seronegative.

The CDR3 nucleotides are TGTGCCAGCAGGACAGGGACCGGTGAAGCTTTCTTT. Amino acid sequence: CASRTGTGEAFF. This sequence joins TRBV6-1 and TRBJ1-1, with 7 bases matching TRBD1. With V trimmed by 6 bases and J by 7 bases, 5 bases remained unmatched. Germline-derived CDR1 and CDR2 are MNHNS and SASEGT. This CDR3 is built from 12 residues.